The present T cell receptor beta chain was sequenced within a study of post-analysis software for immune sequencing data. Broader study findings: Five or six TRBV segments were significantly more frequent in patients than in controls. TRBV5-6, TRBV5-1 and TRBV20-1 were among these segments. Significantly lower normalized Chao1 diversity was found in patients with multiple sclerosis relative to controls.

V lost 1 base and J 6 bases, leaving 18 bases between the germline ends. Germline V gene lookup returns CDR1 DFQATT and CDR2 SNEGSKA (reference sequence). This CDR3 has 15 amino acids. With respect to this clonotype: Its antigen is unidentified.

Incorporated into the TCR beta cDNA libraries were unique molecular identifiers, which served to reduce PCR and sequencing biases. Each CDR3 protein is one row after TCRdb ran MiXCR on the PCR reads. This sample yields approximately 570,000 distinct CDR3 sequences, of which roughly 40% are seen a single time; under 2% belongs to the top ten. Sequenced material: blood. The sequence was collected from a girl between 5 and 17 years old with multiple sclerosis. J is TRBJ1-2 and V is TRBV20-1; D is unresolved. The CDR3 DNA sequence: TGCAGTGCTAGAGGGATAGGGAGGCGCCTTCATGGCTACACCTTC. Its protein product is CSARGIGRRLHGYTF.